This TCR beta chain was sequenced in a study of shared clonotypes between healthy human individuals. Original processing notes: ImmunoSEQ output held junction-only sequences without quality scores, so filtering differed. Generated by immunoSEQ multiplex PCR, the TCRdb table keeps only in-frame clones and is missing some. V and J calls and clone size are copied from that table; D and trimming were computed from the DNA. The sample yields about 600,000 clones, around 80% seen once. The CDR3 sequence is 17 residues long. Deletions cut 3 bases from V and 2 bases from J, with 17 bases between. Germline CDR1 GTSNPN, CDR2 SVGIG (reference sequence).

The sequencing sample was made of PBMCs. The source is a middle-aged woman in good health. Some clones in this sample may be carry-over from other donors' samples. The rearrangement links TRBV30 to TRBJ2-6; a possible D gene is TRBD1 (6 bases). Here the CDR3 reads CAWRGTGKATGANVLTF. CDR3 in DNA: TGTGCCTGGAGAGGTACAGGGAAGGCCACTGGGGCCAACGTCCTGACTTTC.